The rows below give T cell receptor beta chains drawn from one sample of a study of cytomegalovirus exposure and HLA in healthy donors. Only in-frame clones appear in the TCRdb table, and some are missing; sequencing was by immunoSEQ multiplex PCR. The table shows about 64,000 clones, with approximately 90% occurring only once. The sample comprised PBMCs. The receptors originated from a woman aged 18-35 years in good health and CMV-seronegative. Each CDR3 is given with its conserved first and last residue. A D gene is named only where the DNA matches it firmly. Expanded clones get a size class; other rows say once, few or many, or leave the size out.

V	size	J	D	DNA	CDR3
TRBV4-3	few	TRBJ1-6	.	TGCGCCAGCAGCCAAGAGGAACAGAGATATAATTCACCCCTCCACTTT	CASSQEEQRYNSPLHF
TRBV10-1	.	TRBJ2-1	.	TGCGCCAGCAGTGAGTTACTATACACCAATGAGCAGTTCTTC	CASSELLYTNEQFF
TRBV12-5	.	TRBJ2-5	TRBD1	TGTGCTAGTGGTTTGCCTCCTCCCCAGGGGGTCGGGGAGACCCAGTACTTC	CASGLPPPQGVGETQYF
TRBV4-2	.	TRBJ1-1	.	TGTGCCAGCAGCCAAGATGGAGCACGGAACACTGAAGCTTTCTTT	CASSQDGARNTEAFF
TRBV14	.	TRBJ1-2	.	TGTGCCAGCAGCCGAACCGGAACAGTGGGCTATGGCTACACCTTC	CASSRTGTVGYGYTF
TRBV6-5	.	TRBJ1-2	.	TGTGCCAGCAGTTACGGGGGCGCAGGAGGCTACACCTTC	CASSYGGAGGYTF
TRBV14	.	TRBJ2-1	.	TGTGCCAGCAGCCCGCAGGGGAGTAGGATCAATGAGCAGTTCTTC	CASSPQGSRINEQFF
TRBV9	.	TRBJ2-3	.	TGTGCCAGCAGCGCCCACTCGAAAAGCACAGATACGCAGTATTTT	CASSAHSKSTDTQYF
TRBV29-1	.	TRBJ2-1	.	TGCAGCGTTGAGGGAGCTAGAGGGAATGAGCAGTTCTTC	CSVEGARGNEQFF
TRBV7-2	.	TRBJ1-6	TRBD1	TGTGCCAGCAGCTATAAAACTGACAGGGGTACACCCCTCCACTTT	CASSYKTDRGTPLHF
TRBV6-5	.	TRBJ1-2	.	TGTGCCAGCAGTTACGACGCGGGCCTTACTAACTATGGCTACACCTTC	CASSYDAGLTNYGYTF
TRBV15	.	TRBJ1-5	TRBD1	TGTGCCACCAGCAGGGGCTGGGACAGGGGATCCTATCAGCCCCAGCATTTT	CATSRGWDRGSYQPQHF
TRBV5-1	.	TRBJ2-3	TRBD1	TGCGCCAGCAGCTCTTCGCGACAGGGCCGGATTAGCACAGATACGCAGTATTTT	CASSSSRQGRISTDTQYF
TRBV10-1	.	TRBJ1-1	.	TGCGCCAGCAGTGAGCGGGGTTCGGTTGAAGCTTTCTTT	CASSERGSVEAFF
TRBV19	.	TRBJ1-5	TRBD1	TGTGCCAGTAGCGCCGGGACAGGGAACAATCAGCCCCAGCATTTT	CASSAGTGNNQPQHF
TRBV4-3	few	TRBJ2-7	TRBD2	TGCGCCAGCAGCCAACTAGCGGGGTCCTACGAGCAGTACTTC	CASSQLAGSYEQYF
TRBV12-5	.	TRBJ2-1	.	TGTGCTAGTGGTTTGGGGTCGAGTCGGTTCTTC	CASGLGSSRFF
TRBV5-6	.	TRBJ2-3	.	TGTGCCAGCAGCTTGGGGTGGGAGGCAGATACGCAGTATTTT	CASSLGWEADTQYF
TRBV5-1	.	TRBJ2-1	TRBD2	TGCGCCAGCAGCTTGGGGTCGGGACTAGCTCCCTTGGATGAGCAGTTCTTC	CASSLGSGLAPLDEQFF
TRBV13	.	TRBJ2-1	TRBD2	TGTGCCAGCAGCTCCCGGACTAGCAGGAGCTCCTACAATGAGCAGTTCTTC	CASSSRTSRSSYNEQFF
TRBV5-6	once	TRBJ2-1	.	TGTGCCAGCCATTCGAGCGTCTACAATGAGCAGTTCTTC	CASHSSVYNEQFF
TRBV7-3	.	TRBJ2-1	.	TGTGCCAGCAGCTTAAACAGTCGTAATGAGCAGTTCTTC	CASSLNSRNEQFF
TRBV6-1	.	TRBJ2-7	.	TGTGCGGGTCGGCGGGAAAGCTCCTACGAGCAGTACTTC	CAGRRESSYEQYF
TRBV5-1	once	TRBJ2-5	TRBD2	TGCGCCAGCAGCGGGCGGAGCGGGGGGGAGACCCAGTACTTC	CASSGRSGGETQYF
TRBV5-1	.	TRBJ2-2	.	TGCGCCAGCAGCTTGGAAAAGCCGATTCCTAACACCGGGGAGCTGTTTTTT	CASSLEKPIPNTGELFF
TRBV27	.	TRBJ2-1	TRBD1	TGTGCCAGCAGTTTAAGGTTTCAGGGGGCAAGCTACAATGAGCAGTTCTTC	CASSLRFQGASYNEQFF
TRBV6-5	.	TRBJ2-5	TRBD1	TGTGCCAGCAGTATGACAGGGGTAGAGACCCAGTACTTC	CASSMTGVETQYF
TRBV25-1	once	TRBJ2-7	.	TGTGCCAGCATTAAAGCAGGTACCTACGAGCAGTACTTC	CASIKAGTYEQYF
TRBV29-1	.	TRBJ2-1	TRBD2	TGCAGCGTTGAAGAGGGACTAGAGTGGTTCTTC	CSVEEGLEWFF
TRBV7-2	.	TRBJ2-3	TRBD2	TGTGCCAGCAGCTTCGGACTAGCGGGGCCAGATACGCAGTATTTT	CASSFGLAGPDTQYF
TRBV5-1	.	TRBJ2-7	TRBD2	TGCGCCAGCAGCGCCGTAGCGGGCGGGAACTACGAGCAGTACTTC	CASSAVAGGNYEQYF
TRBV7-3	.	TRBJ1-1	.	TGTGCCAGCAGCCAAGACAGGATCACTGAAGCTTTCTTT	CASSQDRITEAFF
TRBV30	.	TRBJ1-2	.	TGTGCCTGGAGGCCCGGCTCGGGCTATGGCTACACCTTC	CAWRPGSGYGYTF
TRBV2	.	TRBJ1-3	TRBD1	TGTGCCAGCAGTGAAACCAGGGGGCGAGGAAACACCATATATTTT	CASSETRGRGNTIYF
TRBV5-1	.	TRBJ1-4	.	TGCGCCAGCAGCTTGGTCCAGGATAATGAAAAACTGTTTTTT	CASSLVQDNEKLFF
TRBV11-2	.	TRBJ2-1	TRBD2	TGTGCCAGCAGCTTAGGCCTTCTAGCGGGGGGAGTCAATGAGCAGTTCTTC	CASSLGLLAGGVNEQFF
TRBV10-3	.	TRBJ1-2	TRBD1	TGTGCCATCAGTCCAGGGGGCGGCTATGGCTACACCTTC	CAISPGGGYGYTF
TRBV9	.	TRBJ1-1	.	TGTGCCAGCAGCGGAGCGACCGGCAGATCCCCCCGAATCACTGAAGCTTTCTTT	CASSGATGRSPRITEAFF
TRBV18	.	TRBJ1-5	TRBD1	TGTGCCAGCTCACCACTGGGACAGCACAATCAGCCCCAGCATTTT	CASSPLGQHNQPQHF
TRBV7-2	.	TRBJ2-2	TRBD2	TGTGCCAGTGGACTAGCGGGAGTTTCCGGGGAGCTGTTTTTT	CASGLAGVSGELFF
TRBV5-1	.	TRBJ2-5	.	TGCGCCAGCAGCTTGTTGGCTAAAGGATCGGGAGAGACCCAGTACTTC	CASSLLAKGSGETQYF
TRBV6-1	.	TRBJ2-3	TRBD1	TGTGCCAGCAGGAAGACAGGGGTCGATACGCAGTATTTT	CASRKTGVDTQYF
TRBV10-3	once	TRBJ2-1	TRBD2	TGTGCCATCGGCTCCTCCGGGACTAGCGGGGGCGCCTACAATGAGCAGTTCTTC	CAIGSSGTSGGAYNEQFF
TRBV5-1	.	TRBJ2-7	TRBD2	TGCGCCAGCAGCCGCGGGACTAGCGGAGACTACGAGCAGTACTTC	CASSRGTSGDYEQYF
TRBV7-2	.	TRBJ2-1	.	TGTGCCAGCACCGTAGGAGTCTACAATGAGCAGTTCTTC	CASTVGVYNEQFF
TRBV6-5	.	TRBJ2-1	.	TGTGCCAGCCAGCCAGGGGGGCGGAACAATGAGCAGTTCTTC	CASQPGGRNNEQFF
TRBV5-6	.	TRBJ2-3	TRBD2	TGTGCCAGCAGCTTGTTAACTAGCGGCACAGATACGCAGTATTTT	CASSLLTSGTDTQYF
TRBV7-9	.	TRBJ1-1	TRBD1	TGTGCCAGCAGCTGGACAGGGCGCACTGAAGCTTTCTTT	CASSWTGRTEAFF
TRBV7-6	.	TRBJ2-5	TRBD1	TGTGCCAGCAGCTTAGCCGCGGCAGGGGGCTTCCAAGAGACCCAGTACTTC	CASSLAAAGGFQETQYF
TRBV7-3	few	TRBJ1-6	TRBD1	TGTGCCAGCAGCTTACAGGGGGCAAATTCACCCCTCCACTTT	CASSLQGANSPLHF
TRBV28	.	TRBJ2-1	.	TGTGCCAGCAGTTTAAAACTAGGAAGACACAATGAGCAGTTCTTC	CASSLKLGRHNEQFF
TRBV5-5	.	TRBJ2-7	.	TGTGCCAGCAGCTTGGTACGCCTCACAGGCGAGCAGTACTTC	CASSLVRLTGEQYF
TRBV15	.	TRBJ2-7	TRBD1	TGTGCCACCAGCAAATATGGGGGACAGGGGTCTTTATCCTACGAGCAGTACTTC	CATSKYGGQGSLSYEQYF
TRBV9	.	TRBJ1-3	.	TGTGCCAGCAGCGCCTTCGACGGGAGCTCTGGAAACACCATATATTTT	CASSAFDGSSGNTIYF